A single sample is the source of the 21 T cell receptor beta chains below, sequenced in a study of T cells in Graves' hyperthyroidism and ophthalmopathy (dated by TCRdb to between 2017 and 2020). Libraries were constructed by multiplex PCR. These reads were obtained on an Illumina HiSeq 2000. Amplification of TCR beta CDR3 regions was carried out from RNA transcripts. A first-round RT-PCR of the TCR CDR3 used the HTBI primer set with the Qiagen OneStep RT-PCR kit. TCRdb trimmed the raw reads at Q25, called clones with MiXCR and kept productive beta chains. Merged by CDR3 protein, the rows form single entries marked with the most common genes and DNA. The sample data list more than 300,000 distinct CDR3 sequences, and about 14% of these were observed just once. Clones ranked in the top ten supply about 11% of the sample. The sequenced material came from blood. These receptors all stem from a woman aged 55-69 years with Graves' hyperthyroidism.

This clonotype was counted many times. The chain has TRBV29-1 and TRBJ2-3, with D perhaps matching TRBD2 (5 bases). Looked up from germline, CDR1 is SQVTM and CDR2 is ANQGSEA. V lost 7 bases, J lost 3 bases, and 11 bases lay in between. The CDR3 totals 12 residues. The CDR3: CSADPGTDTQYF. Written as DNA, the CDR3 is TGCAGCGCTGACCCGGGGACAGATACGCAGTATTTT.

This chain links TRBV20-1 with TRBJ2-1; 11 nucleotides line up with TRBD2. The CDR3 has 15 residues. Germline trimming cut 6 bases from V and 8 bases from J; bases unmatched to any gene: 12. CDR1 is DFQATT, CDR2 SNEGSKA, per germline (reference sequence). CDR3 sequence: CSARSTSGIAYEQFF. Written as DNA, the CDR3 is TGCAGTGCCCGATCGACTAGCGGGATAGCGTATGAGCAGTTCTTC.

This clonotype was seen more than once but under ten times. The chain carries TRBV28 and TRBJ2-2; 16 positions agree with TRBD2. V was clipped by 3 bases and J by 2 bases; unmatched bases: 6. CDR1 is MDHEN and CDR2 is SYDVKM in the germline V gene. There are 19 residues in the CDR3. The CDR3 sequence: CASSLEGLAGGANTGELFF. CDR3 bases: TGTGCCAGCAGTTTGGAGGGACTAGCGGGAGGGGCAAACACCGGGGAGCTGTTTTTT.

This chain joins TRBV12-3 or TRBV12-4 and TRBJ2-7, with a tentative D call TRBD2 (7 bases). CDR3 length: 14 amino acids. The V gene lost 2 bases and the J gene lost 2 bases, with 10 bases spanning the gap. CDR3 in amino acids: CASSLRGGPYEQYF. CDR3 in DNA: TGTGCCAGCAGTTTAAGGGGGGGACCCTACGAGCAGTACTTC.

V and J are TRBV2 and TRBJ2-7, with a possible D match to TRBD1 (6 bases). Trimming shortened V by 6 bases and J by 4 bases, and 16 bases separated the two germline ends. CDR3 size: 14 residues. Germline CDR1 is SNHLY and CDR2 is FYNNEI. In nucleotides, the CDR3 is TGTGCCAGCAGCGGTCCGGGACAACAATACGAGCAGTACTTC. This gives the protein CASSGPGQQYEQYF.

This clonotype was seen at least ten times. This chain connects TRBV15 to TRBJ1-1, with TRBD1 identical over 8 bases. Per germline, CDR1 LNHNV and CDR2 YYDKDF (reference sequence). This CDR3 is built from 14 residues. After removal of 5 bases from V and 4 bases from J, the junction contained 6 bases not matched to a gene. In DNA form, the CDR3 reads TGTGCCACCAGCCGGGACAGGTATATCACTGAAGCTTTCTTT. Translation gives CATSRDRYITEAFF.

This clonotype was observed at least ten times. This sequence joins TRBV12-3 or TRBV12-4 and TRBJ1-1; no firm D call. This CDR3 is built from 15 residues. Trimming removed 8 bases at V and 1 base at J, with 17 bases between. The DNA of the CDR3 is TGTGCCAGCGGGCCGCGTCGCGCGGGGAACACTGAAGCTTTCTTT. It is translated as CASGPRRAGNTEAFF.

This clonotype was detected many times. The V call is TRBV3-1, the J call TRBJ2-7, with D perhaps TRBD1 (5 bases). Trimming took off 0 bases at V and 3 bases at J, with 12 bases between the two ends. CDR3 length: 15 residues. Germline CDR1 and CDR2: LGHDT and YNNKEL (reference sequence). CDR3 amino acids: CASSQDPQGYYEQYF. The CDR3 nucleotides are TGTGCCAGCAGCCAAGATCCGCAGGGCTACTACGAGCAGTACTTC.

This clonotype has at least ten counts. This chain joins TRBV20-1 and TRBJ2-7; no clear D gene. V gave up 6 bases and J gave up 7 bases, with 19 bases separating them. The CDR3 runs to 13 residues. Germline-derived CDR1 and CDR2 are DFQATT and SNEGSKA (reference sequence). This CDR3 reads CSANYPETWEQYF. In DNA, the CDR3 is TGCAGTGCCAACTATCCGGAGACTTGGGAGCAGTACTTC.

On this clonotype itself: A read error may be the cause here, since a much bigger clone is one base away. The rearrangement links TRBV20-1 to TRBJ1-1, with D tentatively TRBD1 (5 bases). Germline V gives CDR1 DFQATT, CDR2 SNEGSKA (reference sequence). CDR3 length: 14 amino acids. The CDR3 DNA reads as TGCAGTGCTAGAGAGGGGGTACTGAACACTAAAGCTTTCTTT. Its translation: CSAREGVLNTKAFF.

The J gene is TRBJ1-1, the V gene TRBV19; maybe TRBD1 (5 bases). This CDR3 region has 15 residues. The germline gives CDR1 LNHDA, CDR2 SQIVND (reference sequence). The V end was cut by 3 bases, the J end by 5 bases, with 16 bases between. CDR3 in amino acids: CASSIWGTGKTEAFF. The CDR3 DNA reads TGTGCCAGTAGTATTTGGGGGACTGGGAAAACTGAAGCTTTCTTT.

The chain combines TRBV9 with TRBJ2-1; 12 nucleotides align to TRBD2. This CDR3 comprises 17 residues. V dropped 5 bases and J dropped 8; count of bases not matched to a gene: 14. Germline CDR1 reads SGDLS; CDR2 reads YYNGEE. CDR3 sequence reads: CASRRDLAGGAGDEQFF. In nucleotides, the CDR3 is TGTGCCAGCAGGAGGGATCTAGCGGGAGGGGCCGGGGATGAGCAGTTCTTC. Complete variable domain (other parts from reference TRBV9 and TRBJ2-1): DSGVTQTPKHLITATGQRVTLRCSPRSGDLSVYWYQQSLDQGLQFLIQYYNGEERAKGNILERFSAQQFPDLHSELNLSSLELGDSALYFCASRRDLAGGAGDEQFFGPGTRLTVL.

This clonotype was picked up many times. The V gene is TRBV27, the J gene TRBJ2-1; D unclear. Trimming removed 4 bases at V and 9 bases at J, with 10 bases between. The CDR3 extends over 12 amino acids. Germline-derived CDR1 and CDR2 are MNHEY and SMNVEV (reference sequence). The CDR3 loop is CASSSSMGEQFF. CDR3 in DNA: TGTGCCAGCAGTTCTAGTATGGGTGAGCAGTTCTTC.

Many counts were recorded for this clonotype. V and J are TRBV11-3 and TRBJ2-7; 7 positions match TRBD1. Germline V lookup: CDR1 SGHNT, CDR2 YENEEA. The CDR3 consists of 15 residues. V was clipped by 5 bases and J by 7 bases; unmatched bases: 14. The CDR3 region has the DNA TGTGCCAGCAGCGGGGACAGAGCCTCCTTGGGGGAGCAGTACTTC. Translation gives CASSGDRASLGEQYF.

This chain joins TRBV5-1 and TRBJ1-5; 7 bases are a match to TRBD1. The ends lost 4 bases at V and 8 bases at J; junction bases unmatched: 6. Germline loops: CDR1 SGHRS, CDR2 YFSETQ. The length of the CDR3 is 13 residues. In DNA, the CDR3 is TGCGCCAGCAGCCTGACAGGGATCGAGCCCCAGCATTTT. It translates to CASSLTGIEPQHF.

On this clonotype itself: This sequence may be a read error, since a much larger clone differs from it by one base. This chain joins TRBV12-5 and TRBJ1-1; D is unclear. This CDR3 is 13 amino acids long. Germline CDR1 and CDR2: LGHNT and FRNRAP. DNA for the CDR3: TGTGCTAGTGGTGTACAGATGAACACTGAAGCTTCCTTT. Its translation: CASGVQMNTEASF.

This clonotype was picked up many times. V gene TRBV7-9 combines with J gene TRBJ2-2; 10 positions match TRBD2. This CDR3 is built from 15 residues. Germline V gene lookup returns CDR1 SEHNR and CDR2 FQNEAQ (reference sequence). V gave up 3 bases and J gave up 6 bases; unmatched junction bases: 4. This CDR3 reads CASSFLAGVPGELFF. The CDR3 coding sequence is TGTGCCAGCAGCTTCCTAGCGGGAGTACCCGGGGAGCTGTTTTTT.

The CDR3 coding sequence is TGCAGCGTTGGGGACAGGGGTGCTGAAGCTTTCTTT. Amino acids: CSVGDRGAEAFF. This chain links TRBV29-1 with TRBJ1-1; TRBD1 matches at 10 bases. The V and J ends lost 4 bases and 6 bases, in that order; junction bases with no gene match: 2. Germline V gene lookup returns CDR1 SQVTM and CDR2 ANQGSEA. The CDR3 has 12 amino acids.

This clonotype was recorded at least ten times. The chain links TRBV20-1 to TRBJ2-7; the D gene could be TRBD1 or TRBD2 (5 bases each). CDR1 and CDR2 (germline): DFQATT, SNEGSKA (reference sequence). V lost 6 bases and J 3 bases, leaving 15 bases between the germline ends. This CDR3 has 13 amino acids. The chain's CDR3 is CSAYTDSGYEQYF. The CDR3 coding sequence is TGCAGTGCCTACACTGACAGCGGCTACGAGCAGTACTTC.

This clonotype occurred many times. The gene calls are TRBV7-9 and TRBJ2-1; 11 bases map to TRBD2. V gave up 5 bases and J gave up 9 bases; unmatched junction bases: 9. Germline lookup yields CDR1 SEHNR and CDR2 FQNEAQ (reference sequence). The CDR3 sequence is 15 residues long. The CDR3 coding sequence is TGTGCCAGCAGCGGAAGTAGCGGGAGGGCCGGTGAGCAGTTCTTC. This sequence encodes CASSGSSGRAGEQFF. The variable domain in full, completed from reference TRBV7-9 and TRBJ2-1, reads DTGVSQNPRHKITKRGQNVTFRCDPISEHNRLYWYRQTLGQGPEFLTYFQNEAQLEKSRLLSDRFSAERPKGSFSTLEIQRTEQGDSAMYLCASSGSSGRAGEQFFGPGTRLTVL.

This clonotype was recorded at least ten times. The rearrangement joins TRBV2 to TRBJ2-7, with 9 positions matching TRBD1. V was clipped by 1 base and J by 2 bases; unmatched bases: 3. Germline V gene data show CDR1 as SNHLY and CDR2 as FYNNEI. This CDR3 region has 15 residues. The CDR3 DNA is TGTGCCAGCAGTGAAGTAGGGACAGGGACCTACGAGCAGTACTTC. Amino acids: CASSEVGTGTYEQYF.